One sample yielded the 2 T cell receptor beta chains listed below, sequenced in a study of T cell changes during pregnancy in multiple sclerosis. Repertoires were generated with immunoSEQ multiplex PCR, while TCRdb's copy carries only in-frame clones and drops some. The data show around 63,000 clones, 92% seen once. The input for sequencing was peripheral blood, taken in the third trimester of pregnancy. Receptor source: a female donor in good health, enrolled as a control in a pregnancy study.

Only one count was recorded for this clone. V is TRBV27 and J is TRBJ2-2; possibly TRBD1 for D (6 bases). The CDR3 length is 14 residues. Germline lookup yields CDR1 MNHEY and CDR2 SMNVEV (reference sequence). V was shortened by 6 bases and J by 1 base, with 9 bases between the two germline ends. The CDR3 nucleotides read TGTGCCAGCAGCCGGGGACAGAACACCGGGGAGCTGTTTTTT. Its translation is CASSRGQNTGELFF.

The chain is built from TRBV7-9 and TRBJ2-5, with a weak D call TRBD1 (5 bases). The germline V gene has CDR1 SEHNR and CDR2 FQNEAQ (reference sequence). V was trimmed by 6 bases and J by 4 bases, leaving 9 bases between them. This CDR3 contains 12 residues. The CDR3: CASRGLGETQYF. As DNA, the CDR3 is TGTGCCAGCAGGGGGCTCGGAGAGACCCAGTACTTC.